Below, one T cell receptor beta chain is given with its context. Its antigen is undetermined. This entry comes from a study of blood T cells in healthy people across ages. Turning to the study itself: Capture by template switching was about one barcoded beta molecule per two T cells.

The CDR3 extends over 14 amino acids. The V and J ends lost 3 bases and 1 base, in that order; junction bases with no gene match: 6. Germline CDR1 and CDR2: DFQATT and SNEGSKA (reference sequence). Study results and caveats: TCR beta diversity, measured per million T cells, fell in a roughly linear way with age.

PCR was performed a second time for 7 to 11 cycles using a sample-barcoded 5' primer and a J-beta primer mix. Each of the samples gave a minimum of 2.5 million paired-end reads that contained CDR3. TCRdb redid the calling of the 5' RACE reads with MiXCR, one entry per CDR3 protein. The table records approximately 1,000,000 distinct CDR3 sequences, around two fifths of them present only once. This chain uses TRBV20-1 with TRBJ2-7; 7 bases match TRBD1. This TCR derives from a man between 18 and 29 years old in good health. Input material: blood. The CDR3 sequence: CSARPRTGSYEQYF. Here the CDR3 DNA reads TGCAGTGCTAGGCCCCGGACAGGTTCCTACGAGCAGTACTTC.